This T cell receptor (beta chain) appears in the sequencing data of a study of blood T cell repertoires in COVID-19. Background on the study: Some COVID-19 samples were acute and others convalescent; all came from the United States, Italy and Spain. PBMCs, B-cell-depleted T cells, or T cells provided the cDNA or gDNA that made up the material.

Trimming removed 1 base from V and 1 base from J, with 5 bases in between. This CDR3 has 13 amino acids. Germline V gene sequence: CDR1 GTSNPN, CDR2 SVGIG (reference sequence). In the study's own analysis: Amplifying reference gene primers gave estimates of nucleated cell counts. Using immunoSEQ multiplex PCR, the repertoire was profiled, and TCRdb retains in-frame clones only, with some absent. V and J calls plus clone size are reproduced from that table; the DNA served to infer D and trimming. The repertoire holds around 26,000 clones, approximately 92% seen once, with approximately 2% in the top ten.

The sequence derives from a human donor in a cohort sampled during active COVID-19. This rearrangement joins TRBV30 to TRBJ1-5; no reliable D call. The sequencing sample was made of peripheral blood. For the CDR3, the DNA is TGTGCCTGGAGTGAGACAAGCAATCAGCCCCAGCATTTT. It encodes CAWSETSNQPQHF. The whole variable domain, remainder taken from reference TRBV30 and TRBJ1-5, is SQTIHQWPATLVQPVGSPLSLECTVEGTSNPNLYWYRQAAGRGLQLLFYSVGIGQISSEVPQNLSASRPQDRQFILSSKKLLLSDSGFYLCAWSETSNQPQHFGDGTRLSIL.